The rows below give T cell receptor beta chains drawn from one sample of a study of blood T cell repertoires in COVID-19. The protocol was immunoSEQ multiplex PCR, while the TCRdb copy is restricted to in-frame clones and leaves out a portion. The sample lists approximately 130,000 clones, around 81% occurring once. The sequenced material came from peripheral blood. The origin of the receptors is a human donor in a cohort sampled during active COVID-19. The CDR3 runs from the conserved cysteine through the conserved F or W.

CDR3aa: CASSFTGILSYEQYF
v_gene: TRBV27

CDR3aa: CASSLDSGGAAGTDTQYF
v_gene: TRBV5-1

CDR3aa: CASSAIAGTPYDEQFF
v_gene: TRBV9

CDR3aa: CASSGINRAYEQYF
v_gene: TRBV6-2/TRBV6-3

CDR3aa: CASSLGGGSGTFF
v_gene: TRBV11-2

CDR3aa: CASGASGADSYEQYF
v_gene: TRBV7-6

CDR3aa: CASSSRGEPQHF
v_gene: TRBV12-3/TRBV12-4

CDR3aa: CASSPPGLAGGGNEQFF
v_gene: TRBV9

CDR3aa: CASSLGWPGQGEETQYF
v_gene: TRBV5-1

CDR3aa: CASSSSGGALDTQYF
v_gene: TRBV5-1

CDR3aa: CASRAGRTDTQYF
v_gene: TRBV27

CDR3aa: CASTLSGGGVPEQYF
v_gene: TRBV5-8

CDR3aa: CASSLWPSGANVLTF
v_gene: TRBV7-2

CDR3aa: CASSLSTGFATNEKLFF
v_gene: TRBV7-8

CDR3aa: CASSQEASRVSNEQFF
v_gene: TRBV3-1/TRBV3-2

CDR3aa: CASSPRPMSYEQFF
v_gene: TRBV9

CDR3aa: CASSHGDFPSYNEQFF
v_gene: TRBV7-2

CDR3aa: CASSVDRGADTEAFF
v_gene: TRBV27

CDR3aa: CASSLEGVYSNQPQHF
v_gene: TRBV7-8

CDR3aa: CASSELAGLSSYEQYF
v_gene: TRBV6-1

CDR3aa: CASSRRLAGFIGELFF
v_gene: TRBV7-2

CDR3aa: CASSSGSSSSGANVLTF
v_gene: TRBV5-1

CDR3aa: CASSNPPGQGDTQYF
v_gene: TRBV21-1

CDR3aa: CASSLIPPGTEAFF
v_gene: TRBV27

CDR3aa: CASSPLPGQSSYEQYF
v_gene: TRBV18

CDR3aa: CASSVYEGGGTEAFF
v_gene: TRBV7-2